The 16 T cell receptor beta chains given below trace back to one sample, sequenced in a study of response to subunit inactivated influenza vaccine. TCRdb used MiXCR to reprocess the RT-PCR reads, holding one entry per CDR3 protein. The data contain about 800,000 distinct CDR3 sequences, over 20% of them singletons. The material sequenced was PBMCs from blood, taken 5 days after vaccination. These receptor sequences come from a man aged 50-59 years who received an inactivated influenza vaccine.

The genes are TRBV2 and TRBJ1-1; D is unclear. Per germline, CDR1 SNHLY and CDR2 FYNNEI. V lost 3 bases to trimming and J lost 6 bases, with 11 bases between them. The CDR3 sequence is 13 residues long. CDR3 in amino acids: CASSELEGSEAFF. The CDR3 DNA sequence: TGTGCCAGCAGTGAGTTGGAGGGATCTGAAGCTTTCTTT.

This chain uses TRBV20-1 with TRBJ2-5; D remains unclear. The CDR3 covers 13 residues. With 2 bases removed from V and 7 bases from J, the gap between germline ends came to 14 bases. CDR1 and CDR2 (germline): DFQATT, SNEGSKA (reference sequence). CDR3 DNA sequence: TGCAGTGCTAGACCAGAACCGAAAGTGACCCAGTACTTC. It codes for CSARPEPKVTQYF.

The V and J genes are TRBV5-6 and TRBJ2-3; D is unresolved. V lost 4 bases to trimming and J lost 0 bases, with 6 bases between them. The CDR3 has 13 amino acids. Germline CDR1 reads SGHDT; CDR2 reads YYEEEE. The CDR3 DNA sequence: TGTGCCAGCAGCGATACTAGCACAGATACGCAGTATTTT. Its protein product is CASSDTSTDTQYF.

This clonotype showed up just once. The V call is TRBV20-1, the J call TRBJ1-1; D gene unclear. Between the trimmed V and J ends, which lost 6 bases and 1 base, there was a span of 12 bases. The CDR3 has 13 amino acids. Germline assignment: CDR1 DFQATT and CDR2 SNEGSKA (reference sequence). The CDR3 loop reads CSARGAWNTEAFF. The DNA for the CDR3 is TGCAGTGCGCGGGGAGCCTGGAACACTGAAGCTTTCTTT.

This clonotype was counted between two and nine times. The chain links TRBV20-1 to TRBJ2-7, with TRBD1 as a possible D gene (6 bases). Per the germline V gene, CDR1 is DFQATT and CDR2 is SNEGSKA (reference sequence). This CDR3 region has 13 residues. The V and J ends lost 3 bases and 0 bases respectively, with 9 bases between them. The DNA for the CDR3 is TGCAGTGCTAGCAGGGGTGCCTCCTACGAGCAGTACTTC. Translated: CSASRGASYEQYF.

For the CDR3, the DNA is TGTGCCAGCAGAATCCTTGGGTCGAGCTCCTACAATGAGCAGTTCTTC. Its translation is CASRILGSSSYNEQFF. The rearrangement uses TRBV11-1 and TRBJ2-1, with D unclear. The CDR3 totals 16 residues. Trimming removed 6 bases from V and 0 bases from J, with 15 bases in between. CDR1 is SGHAT, CDR2 FQDESV, per germline (reference sequence).

This chain joins TRBV20-1 and TRBJ1-2; D might be TRBD1 (5 bases). The CDR3 is made up of 14 amino acids. CDR1 and CDR2 from the germline V gene are DFQATT and SNEGSKA (reference sequence). The V end was cut by 6 bases, the J end by 4 bases, with 18 bases between. The CDR3 DNA sequence: TGCAGTGCCGCGGACGGGGGTTTGGGCTATGGCTACACCTTC. This translates into CSAADGGLGYGYTF.

V gene TRBV10-3 combines with J gene TRBJ2-3, with D perhaps matching TRBD2 (6 bases). V was trimmed by 2 bases and J by 0 bases, leaving 9 bases between them. The CDR3 length is 15 residues. Germline assignment: CDR1 ENHRY and CDR2 SYGVKD. The CDR3 nucleotides read TGTGCCATCAGTGAGGGGGGGTTTAGCACAGATACGCAGTATTTT. This sequence encodes CAISEGGFSTDTQYF.

The chain joins TRBV9 to TRBJ1-3; a weak D match, TRBD1 (5 bases). The germline V and J ends were trimmed by 7 bases and 1 base, with 18 bases remaining between them. There are 16 residues in the CDR3. CDR1 and CDR2 (germline): SGDLS, YYNGEE. The CDR3 here is CASGGEGWGSGNTIYF. Here the CDR3 DNA reads TGTGCCAGCGGCGGGGAGGGATGGGGGTCTGGAAACACCATATATTTT.

This clonotype was detected a few times. This rearrangement joins TRBV24-1 to TRBJ2-5; D is perhaps TRBD2 (6 bases). Trimming cost V 3 bases and J 0 bases, with 10 bases left between them. Germline V gives CDR1 KGHDR, CDR2 SFDVKD. CDR3 length: 15 amino acids. CDR3 sequence reads: CATSDPSGDQETQYF. DNA for the CDR3: TGTGCCACCAGTGATCCATCGGGGGACCAAGAGACCCAGTACTTC.

This clonotype was found once. The CDR3 bases are TGTGCCAGCAGTTTAGGGCCGGGGTGGGGCTCCTACGAGCAGTACTTC. Amino acids: CASSLGPGWGSYEQYF. The chain links TRBV27 to TRBJ2-7; TRBD2 might be the D (5 bases). Per germline, CDR1 MNHEY and CDR2 SMNVEV (reference sequence). The ends were cut back, 2 bases at V and 0 bases at J, with 14 bases in the middle. The length of the CDR3 is 16 residues.

The chain uses TRBV6-1 and TRBJ2-2; TRBD2 matches 8 bases. V trimming: 6 bases; J trimming: 5 bases; junction bases outside the gene matches: 8. Looked up from germline, CDR1 is MNHNS and CDR2 is SASEGT. The CDR3 runs 15 residues. The CDR3 reads CASSKTSEGTGELFF. The DNA for the CDR3 is TGTGCCAGCAGCAAGACTAGCGAGGGGACCGGGGAGCTGTTTTTT.

The chain recombines TRBV12-3 or TRBV12-4 with TRBJ2-1, with TRBD2 matching over 14 bases. J gave up 4 bases and V 1 base, and 3 bases lay outside the gene matches. This CDR3 is 17 amino acids long. CDR3 nucleotide sequence: TGTGCCAGCAGTTTAGTGAGACTAGCGGGGGGGTACAATGAGCAGTTCTTC. This sequence encodes CASSLVRLAGGYNEQFF.

Only a few counts were recorded for this clonotype. The chain couples TRBV5-1 to TRBJ2-1; 8 bases map to TRBD1. CDR3 size: 15 residues. Per germline, CDR1 SGHRS and CDR2 YFSETQ. Trimming removed 4 bases from V and 7 bases from J; junction bases left unmatched: 10. CDR3 protein: CASSPGQESANEQFF. CDR3 nucleotides: TGCGCCAGCAGCCCGGGACAGGAATCGGCGAATGAGCAGTTCTTC.

This clonotype occurred many times. The V call is TRBV29-1, the J call TRBJ1-5, with D uncertain. From germline, CDR1 is SQVTM and CDR2 ANQGSEA. The CDR3 runs to 13 residues. V shed 6 bases and J shed 1 base, with 10 bases lying between them. The CDR3 coding sequence is TGCAGCGTCCTCGTCGGGAGCAATCAGCCCCAGCATTTT. This gives the protein CSVLVGSNQPQHF.

This clonotype was observed a handful of times. The genes are TRBV6-1 and TRBJ1-2; no clear D gene. CDR1 and CDR2 (germline): MNHNS, SASEGT. CDR3 length: 14 residues. The V end was cut by 1 base, the J end by 5 bases, with 11 bases between. CDR3 amino acids: CASSEVRTGYGYTF. The CDR3 region has the DNA TGTGCCAGCAGTGAAGTTAGAACGGGTTATGGCTACACCTTC.